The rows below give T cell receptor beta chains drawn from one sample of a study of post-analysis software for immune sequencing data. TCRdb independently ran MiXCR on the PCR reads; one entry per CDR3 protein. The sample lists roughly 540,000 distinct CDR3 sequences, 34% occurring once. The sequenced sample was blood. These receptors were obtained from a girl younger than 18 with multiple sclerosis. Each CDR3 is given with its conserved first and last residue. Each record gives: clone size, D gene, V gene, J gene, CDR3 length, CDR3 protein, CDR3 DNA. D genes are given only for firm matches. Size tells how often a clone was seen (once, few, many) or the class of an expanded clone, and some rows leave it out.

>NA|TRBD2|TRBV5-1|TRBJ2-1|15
CASSFEAGGYNEQFF
TGCGCCAGCAGCTTTGAAGCGGGGGGTTACAATGAGCAGTTCTTC
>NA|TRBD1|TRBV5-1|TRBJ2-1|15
CASSLGTGAHNKQFF
TGCGCCAGCAGCTTGGGGACAGGGGCTCACAATAAGCAGTTCTTC
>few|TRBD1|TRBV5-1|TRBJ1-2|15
CASSSRSTGAYGYTF
TGCGCCAGCAGCTCCCGATCGACAGGGGCGTATGGCTACACCTTC
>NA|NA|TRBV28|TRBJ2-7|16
CASSTNFLAGSYEQYF
TGTGCCAGCAGTACGAACTTTTTGGCGGGCTCCTACGAGCAGTACTTC
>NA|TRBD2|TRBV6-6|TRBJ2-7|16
CASSYPSGGGSVEQYF
TGTGCCAGCAGTTACCCTTCGGGAGGCGGTTCGGTCGAGCAGTACTTC
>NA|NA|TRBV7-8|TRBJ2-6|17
CASSLFHGNSGANVRTF
TGTGCCAGCAGCTTATTTCACGGGAACTCTGGGGCCAACGTCCGGACTTTC
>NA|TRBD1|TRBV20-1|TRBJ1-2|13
CSALDREAYGYTF
TGCAGTGCCCTGGACAGGGAGGCCTATGGCTACACCTTC
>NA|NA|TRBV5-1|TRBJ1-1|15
CASSLAGQLNTEAFF
TGCGCCAGCAGCTTGGCCGGACAGCTGAACACTGAAGCTTTCTTT
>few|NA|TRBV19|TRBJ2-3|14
CASSTSGSTDTQYF
TGTGCCAGTAGTACCAGCGGGAGCACAGATACGCAGTATTTT
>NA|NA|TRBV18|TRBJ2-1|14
CASSPRMNQETQFF
TGTGCCAGCTCACCACGGATGAATCAAGAGACCCAGTTCTTC
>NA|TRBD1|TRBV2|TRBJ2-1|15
CASSESRQGPNEQFF
TGTGCCAGCAGTGAATCGAGACAGGGCCCCAATGAGCAGTTCTTC